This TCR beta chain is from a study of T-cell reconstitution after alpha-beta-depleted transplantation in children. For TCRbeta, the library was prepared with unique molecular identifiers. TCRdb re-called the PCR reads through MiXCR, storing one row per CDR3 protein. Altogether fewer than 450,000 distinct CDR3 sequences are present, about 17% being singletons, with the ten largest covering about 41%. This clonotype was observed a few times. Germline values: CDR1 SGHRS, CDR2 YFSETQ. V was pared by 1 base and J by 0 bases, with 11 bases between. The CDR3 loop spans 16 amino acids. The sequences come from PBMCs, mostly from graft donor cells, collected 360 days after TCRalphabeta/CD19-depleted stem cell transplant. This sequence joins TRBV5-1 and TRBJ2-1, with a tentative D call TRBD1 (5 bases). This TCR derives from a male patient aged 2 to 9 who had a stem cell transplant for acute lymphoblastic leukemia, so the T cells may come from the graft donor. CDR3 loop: CASSLRQSISYNEQFF. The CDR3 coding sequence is TGCGCCAGCAGCTTGCGACAGTCCATCTCCTACAATGAGCAGTTCTTC.